The present T cell receptor (beta chain) was sequenced within a study of human T cells and chemical hapten exposure. Documented time point: pre-sensitization, week 0. Treatment reported: therapeutic diphenylcyclopropenone sensitization with weekly scalp DPC. Unfractionated whole blood served as the source for total RNA extraction. Donation of samples came from alopecia patients who were 18 to 70 years old and suitable for DPC. With regard to this clonotype: Its antigen is still unknown.

Study-wide results and caveats: The formation of large CDR3 similarity clusters by expanded TCRs significantly exceeded that of controls.

Using its own MiXCR run on the RACE reads, TCRdb lists one record per CDR3 protein. There are some 57,000 distinct CDR3 sequences in the sample; 9.5% to 10% occur only once, and approximately 9.6% lies in the top ten. The source was whole blood, collected in connection with sensitization to the hapten diphenylcyclopropenone (DPC). This TCR came from a young woman with alopecia areata. Some clones in this sample may be carry-over from other donors' samples.

The CDR3 nucleotides read TGTGCCACCTCGGACAGGGCCGGGGAGACCCAGTACTTC. Amino acids: CATSDRAGETQYF. V is TRBV10-3 and J is TRBJ2-5; TRBD1 agrees at 8 bases. The junction had 9 bases not matched to a gene; V was cut back by 10 bases and J by 5 bases. The germline V gene encodes CDR1 ENHRY and CDR2 SYGVKD. The CDR3 has 13 residues.